This paragraph covers one T cell receptor beta chain sequence. TCRdb itself ran the RT-PCR reads through MiXCR, one entry per CDR3 protein. The sample holds about 570,000 distinct CDR3 sequences, around 10% seen once. This CDR3 contains 15 residues. CDR1 DFQATT and CDR2 SNEGSKA come from the germline V gene (reference sequence). With V trimmed by 1 base and J by 0 bases, 4 bases remained unmatched. The entry originates in a study of response to subunit inactivated influenza vaccine. This sample was also put to use in a study of T cells expressing NK-cell markers. As reported in that work: UMI-tagged 5'RACE template switching yielded the TCR beta cDNA.

J is TRBJ2-3 and V is TRBV20-1, with TRBD1 matching over 7 bases. The receptor was derived from a man aged 50-60 years who received an inactivated influenza vaccine. The material sequenced was PBMCs from blood, taken on the day of vaccination. The CDR3: CSARVWDSSTDTQYF. Here the CDR3 DNA reads TGCAGTGCTAGAGTATGGGACAGTAGCACAGATACGCAGTATTTT.